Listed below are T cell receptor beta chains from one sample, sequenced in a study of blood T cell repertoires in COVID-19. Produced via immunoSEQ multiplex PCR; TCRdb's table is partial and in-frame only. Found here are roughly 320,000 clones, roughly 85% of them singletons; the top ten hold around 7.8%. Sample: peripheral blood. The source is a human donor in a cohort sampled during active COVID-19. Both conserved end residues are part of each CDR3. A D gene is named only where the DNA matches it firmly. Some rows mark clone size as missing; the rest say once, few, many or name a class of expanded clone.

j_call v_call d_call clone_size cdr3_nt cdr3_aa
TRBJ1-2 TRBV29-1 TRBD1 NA TGCAGCGTCCGGGACAGGGGGTGGTATGGCTACACCTTC CSVRDRGWYGYTF
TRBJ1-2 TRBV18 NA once TGTGCCAGCTCACTAAGCCCGACGGAACCGCGAGGGAGTGGCTACACCTTC CASSLSPTEPRGSGYTF
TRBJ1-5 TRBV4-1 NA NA TGCGCCAGCAGCCAAGAAGCGACAGACAATCAGCCCCAGCATTTT CASSQEATDNQPQHF
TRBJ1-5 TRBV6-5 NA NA TGTGCCAGCAGACAGAAACCTGAGAGCAATCAGCCCCAGCATTTT CASRQKPESNQPQHF
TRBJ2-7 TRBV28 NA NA TGTGCCAGCAGTTCCGGGACACTGAGCTCCTACGAGCAGTACTTC CASSSGTLSSYEQYF
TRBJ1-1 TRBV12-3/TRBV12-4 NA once TGTGCCAGCAGTTTAGTTGCGGTGAAAGCTTTCTTT CASSLVAVKAFF
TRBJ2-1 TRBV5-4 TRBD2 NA TGTGCCAGCAGTTTCGGGGGGACGTACAATGAGCAGTTCTTC CASSFGGTYNEQFF
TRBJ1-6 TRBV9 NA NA TGTGCCAGCAGCGTAGTCCCTCCGAGGTACCTCTCCTATAATTCACCCCTCCACTTT CASSVVPPRYLSYNSPLHF
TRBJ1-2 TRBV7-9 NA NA TGTGCCAGCAGCCCCGGTAGAGACTATGGCTACACCTTC CASSPGRDYGYTF
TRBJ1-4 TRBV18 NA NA TGTGCCAGCTCACCACCAGGGACTCTGAAGGAAAAACTGTTTTTT CASSPPGTLKEKLFF
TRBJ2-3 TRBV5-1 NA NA TGCGCCAGCAGCGATCGGAGGGTAACCATCCACACTTCTAGCACAGATACGCAGTATTTT CASSDRRVTIHTSSTDTQYF
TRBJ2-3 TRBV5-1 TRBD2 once TGCGCCAGCAGCTCCGGGGGGGCCGGGGATACGCAGTATTTT CASSSGGAGDTQYF
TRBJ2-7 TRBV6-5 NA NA TGTGCCAGCAGACACGGGGACAACTACGAGCAGTACTTC CASRHGDNYEQYF
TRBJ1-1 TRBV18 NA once TGTGCCAGCTCAGTAGGGCCGGAGGTGGGCACTGAAGCTTTCTTT CASSVGPEVGTEAFF
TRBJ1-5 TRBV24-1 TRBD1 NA TGTGCCACCAGTGATCCCCAGGGGGCTCTTGATCAGCCCCAGCATTTT CATSDPQGALDQPQHF
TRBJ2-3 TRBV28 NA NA TGTGCCAGCGGGTCAGGAGGGGACACAGATACGCAGTATTTT CASGSGGDTDTQYF
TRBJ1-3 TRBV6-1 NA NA TGTGCCAGCAGTGAAACAAGGGGCACCATATATTTT CASSETRGTIYF
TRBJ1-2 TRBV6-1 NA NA TGTGCCAGCAGTGAATCTGAGAACAGGGTGGGGTATGGCTACACCTTC CASSESENRVGYGYTF
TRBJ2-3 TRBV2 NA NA TGTGCCAGCACCACGGGGGATACGCAGTATTTT CASTTGDTQYF
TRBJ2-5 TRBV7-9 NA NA TGTGCCAGCAGCTTAGAAAGGGGAGAGACCCAGTACTTC CASSLERGETQYF
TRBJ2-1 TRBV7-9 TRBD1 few TGTGCCAGCAGCTCACCAGGACAGGTTACCAATGAGCAGTTCTTC CASSSPGQVTNEQFF
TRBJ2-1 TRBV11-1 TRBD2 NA TGTGCCAGCAGCTCCCGACTAGCGGGGGCCTCAGATGAGCAGTTCTTC CASSSRLAGASDEQFF
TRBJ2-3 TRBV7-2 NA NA TGTGCCAGCAGCTTAGACCGCGCGGATACGCAGTATTTT CASSLDRADTQYF
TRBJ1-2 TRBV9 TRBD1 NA TGTGCCAGCAGCGTAGAAACAGGGGGTTTCTATGGCTACACCTTC CASSVETGGFYGYTF
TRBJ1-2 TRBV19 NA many TGTGCCAGTAGCCCGACAGTGGGATATGGCTACACCTTC CASSPTVGYGYTF
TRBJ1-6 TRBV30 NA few TGTGCCTGGAGTGTATGGGGAGATTCACCCCTCCACTTT CAWSVWGDSPLHF
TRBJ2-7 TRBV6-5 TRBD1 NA TGTGCCAGCAGTCGCGACAGGGAATTCTACGAGCAGTACTTC CASSRDREFYEQYF
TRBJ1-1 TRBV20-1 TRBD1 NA TGCAGTGCTAGTGGGACAGGGGAGAACACTGAAGCTTTCTTT CSASGTGENTEAFF
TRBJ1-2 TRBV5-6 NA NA TGTGCCAGCAGAAGGGAGGGCTACACCTTC CASRREGYTF
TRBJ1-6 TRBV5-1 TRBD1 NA TGCGCCAGCAGCTTCGGGACAGATAATTCACCCCTCCACTTT CASSFGTDNSPLHF
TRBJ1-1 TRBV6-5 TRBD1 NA TGTGCCAGCAGTTACTCCAGCCAGGGGGCGATGACTGAAGCTTTCTTT CASSYSSQGAMTEAFF
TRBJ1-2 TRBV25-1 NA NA TGTGCCAGCAGTGATCCCCGTGTATATGGCTACACCTTC CASSDPRVYGYTF
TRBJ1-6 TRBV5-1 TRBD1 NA TGCGCCAGCAGCATACGGACAGGGTACGGTTCACCCCTCCACTTT CASSIRTGYGSPLHF
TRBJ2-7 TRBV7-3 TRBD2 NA TGTGCCAGCAGCCTAGAGCGACTAGCGGGGACCTACGAGCAGTACTTC CASSLERLAGTYEQYF
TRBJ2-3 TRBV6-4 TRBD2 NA TGTGCCAGCAGTGAAACTAGCGGGGGAGCCACAGATACGCAGTATTTT CASSETSGGATDTQYF
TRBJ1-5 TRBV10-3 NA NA TGTGCCACCAAGGGAGGCAGGGGCAATCAGCCCCAGCATTTT CATKGGRGNQPQHF
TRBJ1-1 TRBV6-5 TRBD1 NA TGTGCCAGCAGTCTGACACAGGGGATTGACACTGAAGCTTTCTTT CASSLTQGIDTEAFF
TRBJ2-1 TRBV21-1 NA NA TGTGCCAGCAGCAACCGGAGTGAGCAGTTCTTC CASSNRSEQFF
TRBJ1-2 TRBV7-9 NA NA TGTGCCAGCAGCTTATTAGTGGAGAGTGGCTACACCTTC CASSLLVESGYTF
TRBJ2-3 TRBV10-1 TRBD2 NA TGCGCCAGCAGGGTAGCGGGGACACCAAGCACAGATACGCAGTATTTT CASRVAGTPSTDTQYF
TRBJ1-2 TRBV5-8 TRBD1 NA TGTGCCAGCAGCTTGGCGCTCATATCGTGGCAGGGGGCTTACTATGGCTACACCTTC CASSLALISWQGAYYGYTF
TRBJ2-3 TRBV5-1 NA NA TGCGCCAGCAGCTTGGCCAGGGGGGACCCGGGGGATACGCAGTATTTT CASSLARGDPGDTQYF
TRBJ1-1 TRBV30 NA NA TGTGCCGAGAAACAGGGCCTGAACACTGAAGCTTTCTTT CAEKQGLNTEAFF
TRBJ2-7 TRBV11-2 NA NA TGTGCCAGCAGCTTAGACCTTTTTAGCGAGCAGTACTTC CASSLDLFSEQYF
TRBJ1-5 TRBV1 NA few TGCACCAGCAGCCAATCGAGGGAGGACAATCAGCCCCAGCATTTT CTSSQSREDNQPQHF
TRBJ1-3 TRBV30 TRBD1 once TGTGCCTGGAGTAGAATAACCGGGACAGCTGTCTCTGGAAACACCATATATTTT CAWSRITGTAVSGNTIYF
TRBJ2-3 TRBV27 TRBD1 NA TGTGCCAGCAGTTTGGGTTCAGGGACAGGAGAAGATACGCAGTATTTT CASSLGSGTGEDTQYF